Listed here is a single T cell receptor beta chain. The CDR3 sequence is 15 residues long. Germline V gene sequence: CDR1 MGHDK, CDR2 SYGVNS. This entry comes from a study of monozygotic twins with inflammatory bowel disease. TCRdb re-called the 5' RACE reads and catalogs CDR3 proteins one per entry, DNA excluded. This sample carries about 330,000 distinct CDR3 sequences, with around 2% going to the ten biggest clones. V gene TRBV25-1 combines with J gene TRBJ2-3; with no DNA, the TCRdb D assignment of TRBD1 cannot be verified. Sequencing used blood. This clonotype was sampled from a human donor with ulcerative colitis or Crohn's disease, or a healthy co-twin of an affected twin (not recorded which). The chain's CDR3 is CASSTGIGSTDTQYF.